These 19 T cell receptor beta chains share one sample of origin, sequenced in a study of shared clonotypes between healthy human individuals (dated by TCRdb to the early 2020s). Library construction relied on the immunoSEQ multiplex PCR assay. TCRdb took over this immuneACCESS table, retaining in-frame rearrangements with V and J assigned. Such tables are incomplete; in checked studies, under half of the missing clones stem from an unresolved V gene, and the remainder is unexplained. The sample profile shows 2,500,000 or so clones; around 90% of them were found once. The ten largest clonotypes hold around 0.14% of the sample. Sequencing was done on a sample of naive CD4+ T cells sorted from blood. The sample's cell subset or site, from its label and the paper: CD45RA+ positively selected. The receptors were gathered from a man between 18 and 29 years old in good health.

The chain uses TRBV4-3 and TRBJ2-5; 7 bases agree with TRBD2. The CDR3 is made up of 15 amino acids. Germline CDR1 is LGHNA and CDR2 is YSLEER. The trim removed 1 base at V and 4 bases at J, leaving 6 bases unmatched. CDR3 residues: CASSQAWGGGETQYF. The CDR3 DNA reads TGCGCCAGCAGCCAAGCGTGGGGGGGAGGAGAGACCCAGTACTTC.

This clone was detected only a few times. This CDR3 reads CASSLEGESSPLHF. In nucleotides, the CDR3 is TGCGCCAGCAGTCTCGAAGGGGAGAGTTCACCCCTCCACTTT. The chain couples TRBV4-1 to TRBJ1-6, with a tentative D call TRBD1 (5 bases). Germline lookup yields CDR1 MGHRA and CDR2 YSYEKL. CDR3 size: 14 residues. Trimming pared 6 bases from V and 9 bases from J, leaving 15 bases between.

Concerning this clone itself: Other DNA sequences in the sample encode the same CDR3. This sequence joins TRBV7-9 and TRBJ1-5; D is ambiguous. Germline lookup yields CDR1 SEHNR and CDR2 FQNEAQ (reference sequence). V was cut by 1 base and J by 2 bases, with 3 bases left in between. This CDR3 has 13 amino acids. The CDR3 nucleotides read TGTGCCAGCAGCTTAGACGGCAATCAGCCCCAGCATTTT. It specifies CASSLDGNQPQHF.

The J gene is TRBJ2-7, the V gene TRBV18; maybe TRBD2 (7 bases). The CDR3 contains 15 residues. Germline values: CDR1 KGHSH, CDR2 LQKENI. The V end was cut by 5 bases, the J end by 1 base, with 15 bases between. In DNA form, the CDR3 reads TGTGCCAGCTCAATCCCGGGGGGCGGGTCCTACGAGCAGTACTTC. It yields the protein CASSIPGGGSYEQYF.

This sequence joins TRBV11-2 and TRBJ1-4, with a tentative D call TRBD1 (5 bases). The V and J ends lost 5 bases and 3 bases respectively, with 13 bases between them. Germline V gives CDR1 SGHAT, CDR2 FQNNGV. This CDR3 spans 15 amino acids. For the CDR3, the DNA is TGTGCCAGCAGCCGGGACCGGGTCCCTAATGAAAAACTGTTTTTT. Protein sequence: CASSRDRVPNEKLFF.

The chain uses TRBV30 and TRBJ1-2; 7 bases agree with TRBD1. CDR1 and CDR2 from the germline V gene are GTSNPN and SVGIG (reference sequence). V was clipped by 4 bases and J by 4 bases; unmatched bases: 6. The CDR3 is made up of 13 amino acids. The CDR3 nucleotides read TGTGCCTGGAACGGCAGGGGGGGCTATGGCTACACCTTC. Residues: CAWNGRGGYGYTF.

The chain recombines TRBV7-9 with TRBJ1-3, with TRBD1 matching 7 bases. The CDR3 runs 16 residues. CDR1 SEHNR and CDR2 FQNEAQ come from the germline V gene (reference sequence). V gave up 1 base and J gave up 4 bases; unmatched junction bases: 7. CDR3 sequence reads: CASSLEDRRTGNTIYF. In nucleotides, the CDR3 is TGTGCCAGCAGCTTAGAGGACAGGAGGACGGGAAACACCATATATTTT. Variable domain in full (rest from reference TRBV7-9 and TRBJ1-3): DTGVSQNPRHKITKRGQNVTFRCDPISEHNRLYWYRQTLGQGPEFLTYFQNEAQLEKSRLLSDRFSAERPKGSFSTLEIQRTEQGDSAMYLCASSLEDRRTGNTIYFGEGSWLTVV.

CDR3 DNA sequence: TGTGCCAGCAGAGCCGGGACCCGCAATGAAAAACTGTTTTTT. It specifies CASRAGTRNEKLFF. The chain links TRBV6-5 to TRBJ1-4; maybe TRBD1 (5 bases). V was shortened by 6 bases and J by 5 bases, with 13 bases between the two germline ends. This CDR3 has 14 residues. Germline lookup yields CDR1 MNHEY and CDR2 SVGAGI.

This chain uses TRBV6-4 with TRBJ2-7, with D maybe TRBD2 (5 bases). Germline CDR1 reads MRHNA; CDR2 reads SNTAGT. This CDR3 region has 15 residues. V lost 6 bases, J lost 0 bases, and 15 bases lay in between. The CDR3 DNA sequence: TGTGCCAGCAGCAGAGATCCCAGCGGCTCCTACGAGCAGTACTTC. This gives the protein CASSRDPSGSYEQYF.

CDR3 protein: CASSLDTLAGQETQYF. CDR3 DNA sequence: TGCGCCAGCAGCTTGGATACGCTAGCGGGGCAGGAGACCCAGTACTTC. This rearrangement joins TRBV5-1 to TRBJ2-5; 9 nucleotides match TRBD2. CDR3 length: 16 amino acids. The trim removed 0 bases at V and 5 bases at J, leaving 8 bases unmatched. The V gene's germline CDR1 is SGHRS and CDR2 YFSETQ.

This clone was counted a single time. The chain links TRBV11-2 to TRBJ2-7; TRBD1 matches 9 bases. The V gene end was trimmed by 5 bases and the J gene end by 7 bases; junction bases not matched to a gene: 15. Germline V lookup: CDR1 SGHAT, CDR2 FQNNGV. The CDR3 is made up of 16 amino acids. The CDR3 coding sequence is TGTGCCAGCAGCCCCCCAGCCGGGACAGGGCTACGGGAGCAGTACTTC. Amino acids: CASSPPAGTGLREQYF.

On this clone: It may be a read error: a sequence one base away is much more abundant. The same CDR3 can be traced to other DNA sequences in this sample. V is TRBV11-2 and J is TRBJ2-7; no clear D. V was pared by 5 bases and J by 0 bases, with 2 bases between. Germline CDR1 reads SGHAT; CDR2 reads FQNNGV. The CDR3 has 11 amino acids. The CDR3 nucleotides are TGTGCCAGCAGCCGCTCCTACGAGCAGTACTTC. Encoded protein: CASSRSYEQYF.

This chain connects TRBV28 to TRBJ2-1, with D perhaps assigned TRBD1 or TRBD2 (7 bases each). V lost 3 bases and J 7 bases, leaving 22 bases between the germline ends. The length of the CDR3 is 17 residues. The germline V gene has CDR1 MDHEN and CDR2 SYDVKM. CDR3 nucleotide sequence: TGTGCCAGCAGTTTGTCAGCGGGGAAGGGGGCGGGGAATGAGCAGTTCTTC. This gives the protein CASSLSAGKGAGNEQFF.

The chain uses TRBV30 and TRBJ1-4, with D uncertain. V was clipped by 0 bases and J by 4 bases, with 12 bases between them. Germline V gene data show CDR1 as GTSNPN and CDR2 as SVGIG (reference sequence). This CDR3 spans 15 amino acids. CDR3 region: CAWSVPFTSNEKLFF. In DNA form, the CDR3 reads TGTGCCTGGAGTGTTCCGTTCACAAGTAATGAAAAACTGTTTTTT.

V and J are TRBV6-1 and TRBJ2-7; D is perhaps TRBD1 (9 bases). CDR3 length: 14 amino acids. Trimming took 8 bases from V and 7 from J, leaving 21 bases between them. CDR1 and CDR2 (germline): MNHNS, SASEGT. The CDR3 DNA reads as TGTGCCAGCCTTACTGGGACAGGGACTAGAGAGCAGTACTTC. Translated, it gives CASLTGTGTREQYF.

A remark on this clone: This sample also contains other DNA sequences that code for the same CDR3. The rearrangement uses TRBV7-9 and TRBJ1-2, with D maybe TRBD1 (5 bases). The germline V gene has CDR1 SEHNR and CDR2 FQNEAQ (reference sequence). The CDR3 is 13 amino acids. The ends were cut back, 3 bases at V and 4 bases at J, with 9 bases in the middle. The CDR3 nucleotides are TGTGCCAGCAGCTTCCGGGACTCCTATGGCTACACCTTC. Its translation is CASSFRDSYGYTF.

The chain joins TRBV6-4 to TRBJ2-1, with a possible D match to TRBD1 (5 bases). Trimming stripped 0 bases from V and 4 bases from J, with 13 bases between. This CDR3 has 16 residues. Germline V gene data show CDR1 as MRHNA and CDR2 as SNTAGT. The chain's CDR3 is CASSDSVPGLYNEQFF. CDR3 sequence (DNA): TGTGCCAGCAGTGACTCGGTCCCAGGGCTTTACAATGAGCAGTTCTTC.

The chain uses TRBV5-5 and TRBJ1-1, with 7 positions matching TRBD1. V was clipped by 0 bases and J by 8 bases; unmatched bases: 4. This CDR3 spans 13 amino acids. CDR1 is SGHKS and CDR2 is YYEKEE in the germline V gene (reference sequence). The DNA of the CDR3 is TGTGCCAGCAGCTTGGTCGGGGGACAGGAAGCTTTCTTT. This encodes CASSLVGGQEAFF.

A note on this clone: Other DNA sequences in this sample translate to the same CDR3. The V call is TRBV18, the J call TRBJ2-7; 11 bases align to TRBD2. J lost 3 bases, V lost 3 bases, and 1 base had no gene match. The CDR3 sequence is 14 residues long. Per germline, CDR1 KGHSH and CDR2 LQKENI. CDR3 nucleotide sequence: TGTGCCAGCTCACCTGGGACTAGCGGCTACGAGCAGTACTTC. Residues: CASSPGTSGYEQYF.